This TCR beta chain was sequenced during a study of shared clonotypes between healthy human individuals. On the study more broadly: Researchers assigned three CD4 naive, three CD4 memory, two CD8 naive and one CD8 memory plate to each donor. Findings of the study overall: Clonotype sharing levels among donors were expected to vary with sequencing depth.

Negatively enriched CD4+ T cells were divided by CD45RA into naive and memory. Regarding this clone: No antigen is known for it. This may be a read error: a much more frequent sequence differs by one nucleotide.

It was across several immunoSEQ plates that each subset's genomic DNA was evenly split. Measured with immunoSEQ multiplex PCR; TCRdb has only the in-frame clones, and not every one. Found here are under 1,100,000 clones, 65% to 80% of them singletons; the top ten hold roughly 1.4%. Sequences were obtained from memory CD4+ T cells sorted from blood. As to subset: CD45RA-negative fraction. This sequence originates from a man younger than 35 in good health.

The CDR3 coding sequence is TGCGCCAGCAGCCCCTCGACAGGCCTCTATGGCTACACCTTC. Its translation is CASSPSTGLYGYTF. This rearrangement joins TRBV4-1 to TRBJ1-2; tentative D call: TRBD1 (6 bases). V lost 4 bases and J lost 4, with 13 bases in between. The CDR3 contains 14 residues. The V gene's germline CDR1 is MGHRA and CDR2 YSYEKL.